Each of the 3 T cell receptor beta chains below was sequenced from the same sample in a study of T cells expressing NK-cell markers. TCRdb re-called the 5' RACE reads, yielding one record per CDR3 amino acid sequence without DNA. Listed are 400,000 to 500,000 distinct CDR3 sequences; approximately 7% falls within the top ten. The source material was blood T cells: a sorted CD56 or NKG2C T cell subset, CD4+ or CD8+ T cells, or bulk PBMC T cells (not recorded which). These receptors all stem from a woman aged 18-69 years in good health.

The gene calls are TRBV12-3 or TRBV12-4 and TRBJ2-1; TCRdb's D call, TRBD1, is unchecked because there is no DNA. The CDR3 extends over 16 amino acids. This chain's CDR3 is CASSFLRESILDEQFF.

V is TRBV2 and J is TRBJ2-1; without DNA, the TCRdb call of TRBD1 cannot be checked. The germline gives CDR1 SNHLY, CDR2 FYNNEI. The CDR3 runs 13 residues. CDR3 in amino acids: CASSRTPSNEQFF. The variable domain in full, completed from reference TRBV2 and TRBJ2-1, reads EPEVTQTPSHQVTQMGQEVILRCVPISNHLYFYWYRQILGQKVEFLVSFYNNEISEKSEIFDDQFSVERPDGSNFTLKIRSTKLEDSAMYFCASSRTPSNEQFFGPGTRLTVL.

The J gene is TRBJ2-7, the V gene TRBV10-2; TCRdb's D gene call, TRBD1, goes unchecked for lack of DNA. Germline CDR1 reads WSHSY; CDR2 reads SAAADI. The CDR3 totals 15 residues. The CDR3 reads CASSDRTASSYEQYF.